This TCR beta chain emerged from a study of shared clonotypes between healthy human individuals. Method: immunoSEQ multiplex PCR; TCRdb's copy keeps in-frame clones and lacks some. The repertoire includes roughly 1 million clones, roughly 80% of them detected once, and approximately 1.5% sits in the top ten. Trimming removed 1 base from V and 6 bases from J, with 16 bases in between. The CDR3 consists of 15 residues. In germline, CDR1 is SEHNR, CDR2 FQNEAQ (reference sequence). This clone was seen once. The receptor was derived from a man aged 18 to 30 in good health. The sample consisted of memory CD4+ T cells sorted from blood. Subset here: CD45RA-negative fraction. J is TRBJ2-7 and V is TRBV7-9; tentatively, D is TRBD1 (6 bases). The CDR3 loop is CASSLVVGWTAEQYF. In DNA form, the CDR3 reads TGTGCCAGCAGCTTAGTAGTGGGGTGGACAGCCGAGCAGTACTTC.